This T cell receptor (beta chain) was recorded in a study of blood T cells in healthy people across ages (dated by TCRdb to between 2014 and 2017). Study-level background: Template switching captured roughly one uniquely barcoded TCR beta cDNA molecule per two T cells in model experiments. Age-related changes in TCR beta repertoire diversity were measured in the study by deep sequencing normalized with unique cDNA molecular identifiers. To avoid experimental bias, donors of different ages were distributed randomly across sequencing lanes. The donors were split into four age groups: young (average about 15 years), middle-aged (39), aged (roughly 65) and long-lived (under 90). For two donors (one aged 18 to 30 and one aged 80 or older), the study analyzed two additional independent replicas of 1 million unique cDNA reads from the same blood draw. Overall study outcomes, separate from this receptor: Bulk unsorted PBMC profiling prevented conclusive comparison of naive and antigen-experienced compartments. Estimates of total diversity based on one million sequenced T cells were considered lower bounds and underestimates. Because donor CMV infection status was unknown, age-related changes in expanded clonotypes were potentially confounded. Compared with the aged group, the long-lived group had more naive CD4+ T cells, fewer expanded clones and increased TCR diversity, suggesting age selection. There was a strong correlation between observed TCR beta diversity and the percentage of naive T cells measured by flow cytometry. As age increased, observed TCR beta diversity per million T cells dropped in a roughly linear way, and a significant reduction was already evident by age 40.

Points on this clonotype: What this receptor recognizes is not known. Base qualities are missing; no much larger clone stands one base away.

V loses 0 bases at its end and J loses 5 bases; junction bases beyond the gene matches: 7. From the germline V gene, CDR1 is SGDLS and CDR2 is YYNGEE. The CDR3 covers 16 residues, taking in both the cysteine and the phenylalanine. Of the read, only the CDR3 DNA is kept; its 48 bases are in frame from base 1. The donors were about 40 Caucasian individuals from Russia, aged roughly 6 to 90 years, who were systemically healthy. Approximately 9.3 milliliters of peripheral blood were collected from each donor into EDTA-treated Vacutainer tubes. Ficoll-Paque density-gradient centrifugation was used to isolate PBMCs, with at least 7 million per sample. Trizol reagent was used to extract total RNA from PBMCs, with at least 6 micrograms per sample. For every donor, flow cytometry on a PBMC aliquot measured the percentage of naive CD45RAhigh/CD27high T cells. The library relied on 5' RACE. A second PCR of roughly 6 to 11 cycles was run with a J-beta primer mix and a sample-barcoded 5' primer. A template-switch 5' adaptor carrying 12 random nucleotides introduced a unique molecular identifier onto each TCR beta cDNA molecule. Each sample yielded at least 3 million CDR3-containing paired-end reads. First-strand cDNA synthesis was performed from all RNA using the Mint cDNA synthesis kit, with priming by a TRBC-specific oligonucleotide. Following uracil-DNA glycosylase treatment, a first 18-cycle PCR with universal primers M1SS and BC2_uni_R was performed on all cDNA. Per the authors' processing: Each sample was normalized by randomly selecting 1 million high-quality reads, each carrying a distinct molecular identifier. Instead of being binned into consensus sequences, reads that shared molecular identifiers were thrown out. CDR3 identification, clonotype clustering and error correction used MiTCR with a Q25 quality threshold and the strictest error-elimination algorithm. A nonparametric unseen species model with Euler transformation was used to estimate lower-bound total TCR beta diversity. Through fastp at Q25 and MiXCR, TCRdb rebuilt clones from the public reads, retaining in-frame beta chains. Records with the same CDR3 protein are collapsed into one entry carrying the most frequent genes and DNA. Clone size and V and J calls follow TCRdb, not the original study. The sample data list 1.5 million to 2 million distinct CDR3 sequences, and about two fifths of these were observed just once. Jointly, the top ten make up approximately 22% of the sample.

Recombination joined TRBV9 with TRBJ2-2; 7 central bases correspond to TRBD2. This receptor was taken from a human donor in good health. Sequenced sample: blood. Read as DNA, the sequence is TGTGCCAGCAGCGTAGTTCTCGGGGGAGGGACCGGGGAGCTGTTTTTT. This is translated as CASSVVLGGGTGELFF.